These T cell receptor beta chains were read from a single sample in a study of shared clonotypes between healthy human individuals. The assay was immunoSEQ multiplex PCR, and TCRdb's table has in-frame clones only and misses some. The repertoire holds 2 million to 2.5 million clones, with approximately 93% as singletons. The sequenced material came from naive CD4+ T cells from PBMCs. The receptors were sampled from a man younger than 35 in good health. Some clones in this sample may be carry-over from other donors' samples. Both conserved end residues are part of each CDR3. Fields, in order: J gene, V gene, CDR3 protein.

TRBJ2-3,TRBV5-4,CASSFTVGGRDF
TRBJ1-5,TRBV15,CATSRDGGRSNQPQHF
TRBJ1-2,TRBV5-6,CASSTPETPNYGYTF
TRBJ2-7,TRBV30,CAWSAQTFEPQYF
TRBJ2-3,TRBV14,CASSQPTSGNTDTQYF
TRBJ1-2,TRBV20-1,CSARVGYGYTF
TRBJ2-2,TRBV5-6,CASSLIPDYTGELFF
TRBJ2-5,TRBV7-2,CASSPRADGVTQYF
TRBJ2-2,TRBV5-4,CASSLGLAGVKGELFF
TRBJ1-2,TRBV27,CASSLRGQPYGYTF
TRBJ2-3,TRBV30,CAWTPGGTQYF
TRBJ2-7,TRBV5-3,CASSSPYEQYF
TRBJ2-3,TRBV9,CASSVAGGPDTQYF
TRBJ1-2,TRBV29-1,CSVEGDYGYTF
TRBJ1-1,TRBV2,CASRDPRGSPEAFF